This T cell receptor beta chain was recorded in a study of blood T cells in healthy people across ages. Turning to the study itself: Capture via template switching afforded approximately one barcoded beta molecule per two T cells.

Alongside a J-beta primer mix, a sample-barcoded 5' primer served in a second PCR lasting about 7 to 11 cycles. TCRdb analysed the 5' RACE reads with MiXCR anew, one entry per CDR3 protein. The sample holds 1.5 million to 2 million distinct CDR3 sequences; about 28% are singletons and the top ten take 7.7%. This TCR derives from a young woman in good health. The source material was blood.

CDR3 bases: TGTGCCAGCAGCAATTTACCGGGACTAAGGGTGGATACGCAGTATTTT. The encoded protein is CASSNLPGLRVDTQYF. This chain links TRBV6-2 or TRBV6-3 with TRBJ2-3; TRBD2 agrees at 7 bases. Germline V gene lookup returns CDR1 MNHEY and CDR2 SVGEGT. Losses at the gene ends were 6 bases for V and 6 bases for J; bases not matched to a gene: 15. The CDR3 length is 16 residues.